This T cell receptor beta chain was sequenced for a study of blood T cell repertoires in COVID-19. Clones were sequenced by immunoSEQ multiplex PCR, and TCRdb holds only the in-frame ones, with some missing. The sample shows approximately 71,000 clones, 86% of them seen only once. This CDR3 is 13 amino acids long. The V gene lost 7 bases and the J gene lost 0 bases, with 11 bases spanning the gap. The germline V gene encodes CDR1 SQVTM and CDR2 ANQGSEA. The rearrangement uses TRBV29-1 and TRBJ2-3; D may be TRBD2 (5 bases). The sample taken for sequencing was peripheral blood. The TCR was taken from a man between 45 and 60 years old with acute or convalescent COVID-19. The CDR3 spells CSGTFPSTDTQYF. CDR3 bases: TGCAGCGGGACTTTTCCTAGCACAGATACGCAGTATTTT.